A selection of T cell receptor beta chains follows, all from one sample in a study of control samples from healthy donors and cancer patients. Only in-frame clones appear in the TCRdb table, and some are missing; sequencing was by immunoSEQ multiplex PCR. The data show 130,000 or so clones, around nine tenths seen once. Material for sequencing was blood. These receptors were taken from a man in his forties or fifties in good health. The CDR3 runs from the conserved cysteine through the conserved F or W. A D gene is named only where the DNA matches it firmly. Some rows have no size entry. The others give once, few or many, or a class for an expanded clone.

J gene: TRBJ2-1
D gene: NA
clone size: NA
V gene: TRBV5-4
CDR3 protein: CASSLDLPSVYNEQFF
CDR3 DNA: TGTGCCAGCAGCTTGGATCTCCCAAGCGTTTACAATGAGCAGTTCTTC

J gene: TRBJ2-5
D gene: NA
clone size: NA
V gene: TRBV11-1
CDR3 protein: CASTSGLAETQYF
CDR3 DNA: TGTGCCAGCACCTCGGGTCTCGCAGAGACCCAGTACTTC

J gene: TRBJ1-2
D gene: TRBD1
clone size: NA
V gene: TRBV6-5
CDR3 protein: CASFLPGGTYGYTF
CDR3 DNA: TGTGCCAGCTTTCTCCCAGGGGGAACCTATGGCTACACCTTC

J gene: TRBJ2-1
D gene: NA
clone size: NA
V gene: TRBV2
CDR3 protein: CASSAQGNEQFF
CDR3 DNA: TGTGCCAGCAGTGCACAGGGTAATGAGCAGTTCTTC

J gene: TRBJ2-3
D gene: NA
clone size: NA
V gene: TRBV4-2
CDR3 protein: CASSQEPQGADTQYF
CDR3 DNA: TGTGCCAGCAGCCAAGAACCACAGGGTGCAGATACGCAGTATTTT

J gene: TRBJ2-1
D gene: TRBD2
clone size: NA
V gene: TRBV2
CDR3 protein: CASRLGMAAGGTLSSYNEQFF
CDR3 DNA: TGTGCCAGCAGGCTGGGTATGGCAGCGGGGGGTACCTTAAGCTCCTACAATGAGCAGTTCTTC

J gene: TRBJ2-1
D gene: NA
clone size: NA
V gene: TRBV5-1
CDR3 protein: CASSTRDEQFF
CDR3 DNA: TGCGCCAGCAGCACTAGAGATGAGCAGTTCTTC

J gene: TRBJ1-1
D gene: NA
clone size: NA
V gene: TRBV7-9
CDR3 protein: CASSLQQFSTEAFF
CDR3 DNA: TGTGCCAGCAGCTTACAACAGTTTTCCACTGAAGCTTTCTTT

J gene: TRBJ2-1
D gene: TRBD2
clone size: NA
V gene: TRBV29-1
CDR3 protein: CSVRIAGGIENEQFF
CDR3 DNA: TGCAGCGTTCGTATAGCGGGGGGGATTGAAAATGAGCAGTTCTTC

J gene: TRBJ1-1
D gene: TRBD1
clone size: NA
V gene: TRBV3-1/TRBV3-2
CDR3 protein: CANRDRGRDTEAFF
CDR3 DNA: TGTGCCAACCGGGACAGGGGTCGCGACACTGAAGCTTTCTTT

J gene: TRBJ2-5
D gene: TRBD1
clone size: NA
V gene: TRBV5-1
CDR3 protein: CASSLVPGGAAQETQYF
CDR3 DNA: TGCGCCAGCAGCTTGGTACCAGGGGGCGCGGCCCAAGAGACCCAGTACTTC

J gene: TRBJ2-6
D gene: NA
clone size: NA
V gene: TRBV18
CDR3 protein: CASSPTSSGANVLTF
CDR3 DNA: TGTGCCAGCTCACCGACGAGCTCTGGGGCCAACGTCCTGACTTTC

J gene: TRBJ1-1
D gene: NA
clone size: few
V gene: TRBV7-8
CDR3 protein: CASSLGGMNTEAFF
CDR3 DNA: TGTGCCAGCAGCTTAGGGGGGATGAACACTGAAGCTTTCTTT

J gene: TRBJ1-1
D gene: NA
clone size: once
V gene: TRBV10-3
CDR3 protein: CAISESIGSPEAFF
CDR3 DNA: TGTGCCATCAGTGAGTCGATCGGCAGTCCTGAAGCTTTCTTT

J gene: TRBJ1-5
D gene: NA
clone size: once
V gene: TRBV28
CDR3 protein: CASSLADGYSNQPQHF
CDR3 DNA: TGTGCCAGCAGTTTAGCCGACGGTTATAGCAATCAGCCCCAGCATTTT

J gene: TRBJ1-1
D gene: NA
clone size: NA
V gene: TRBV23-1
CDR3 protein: CASIPPPSGIDTEAFF
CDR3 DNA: TGCGCCAGCATCCCCCCGCCCAGCGGGATTGACACTGAAGCTTTCTTT

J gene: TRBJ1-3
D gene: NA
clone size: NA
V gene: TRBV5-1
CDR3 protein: CASSREEAKGNTIYF
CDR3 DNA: TGCGCCAGCAGCAGGGAGGAAGCCAAGGGAAACACCATATATTTT

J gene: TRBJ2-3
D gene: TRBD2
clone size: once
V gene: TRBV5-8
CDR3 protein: CASSLGLAGESDTQYF
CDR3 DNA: TGTGCCAGCAGCCTGGGACTAGCGGGGGAATCGGATACGCAGTATTTT

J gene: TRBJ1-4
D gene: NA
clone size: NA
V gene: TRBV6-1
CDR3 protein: CASSEEIAATNEKLFF
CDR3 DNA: TGTGCCAGCAGTGAAGAGATAGCTGCAACTAATGAAAAACTGTTTTTT

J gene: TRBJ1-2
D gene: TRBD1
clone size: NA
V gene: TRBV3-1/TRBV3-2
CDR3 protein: CASSPRTGSFGYGYTF
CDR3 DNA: TGTGCCAGCAGCCCACGGACAGGGAGTTTTGGCTATGGCTACACCTTC

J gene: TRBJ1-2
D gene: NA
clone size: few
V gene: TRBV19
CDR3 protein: CASSFGRDYGYTF
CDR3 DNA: TGTGCCAGTAGTTTTGGAAGGGACTATGGCTACACCTTC

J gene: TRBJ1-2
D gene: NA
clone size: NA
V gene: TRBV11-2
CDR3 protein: CASSLGNYGYTF
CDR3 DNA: TGTGCCAGCAGCTTAGGAAACTATGGCTACACCTTC

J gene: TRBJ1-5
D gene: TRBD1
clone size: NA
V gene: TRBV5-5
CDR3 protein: CASSTETGRQPQHF
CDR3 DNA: TGTGCCAGCAGCACAGAGACAGGGCGACAGCCCCAGCATTTT

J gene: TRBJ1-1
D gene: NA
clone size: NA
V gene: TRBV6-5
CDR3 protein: CASKNPGAAEAFF
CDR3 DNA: TGTGCCAGCAAAAACCCAGGGGCCGCTGAAGCTTTCTTT

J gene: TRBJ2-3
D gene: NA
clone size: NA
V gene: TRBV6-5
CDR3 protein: CASVGGTDTQYF
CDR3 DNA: TGTGCCAGCGTGGGCGGCACAGATACGCAGTATTTT

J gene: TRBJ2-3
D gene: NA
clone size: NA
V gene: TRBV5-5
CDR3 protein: CASSLGQGTNTQYF
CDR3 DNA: TGTGCCAGCAGCTTGGGGCAGGGGACGAATACGCAGTATTTT

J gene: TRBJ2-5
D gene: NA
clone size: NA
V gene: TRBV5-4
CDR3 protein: CASSLAESQETQYF
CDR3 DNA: TGTGCCAGCAGCTTGGCCGAGAGCCAAGAGACCCAGTACTTC

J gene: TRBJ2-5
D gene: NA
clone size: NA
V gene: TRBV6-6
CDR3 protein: CASRDVGLETQYF
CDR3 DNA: TGTGCCAGCAGAGATGTGGGTTTGGAGACCCAGTACTTC

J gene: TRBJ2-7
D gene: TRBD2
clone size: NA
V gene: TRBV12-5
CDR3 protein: CASGFPRTSGSYEQYF
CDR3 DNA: TGTGCTAGTGGTTTTCCCAGGACTAGCGGCTCCTACGAGCAGTACTTC

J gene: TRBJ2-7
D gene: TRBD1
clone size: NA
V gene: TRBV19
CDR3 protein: CASSRQGASGEQYF
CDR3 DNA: TGTGCCAGTAGTAGGCAGGGGGCCTCCGGCGAGCAGTACTTC

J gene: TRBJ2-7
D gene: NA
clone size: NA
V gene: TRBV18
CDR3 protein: CASSPGGSTGSYEQYF
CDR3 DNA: TGTGCCAGCTCACCAGGGGGGAGCACGGGTTCCTACGAGCAGTACTTC

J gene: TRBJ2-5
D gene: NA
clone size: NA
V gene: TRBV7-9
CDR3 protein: CASSFKETQYF
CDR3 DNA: TGTGCCAGCAGCTTCAAGGAGACCCAGTACTTC

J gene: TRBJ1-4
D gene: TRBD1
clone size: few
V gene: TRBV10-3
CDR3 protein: CAISLDRGVNEKLFF
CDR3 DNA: TGTGCCATCAGCCTTGACAGGGGCGTAAATGAAAAACTGTTTTTT